The sequence of this T cell receptor (beta chain) was determined in a study of T cell responses to AZD1222 COVID-19 vaccine. Some clones are missing from TCRdb's copy, which holds only in-frame ones; the method was immunoSEQ multiplex PCR. The profile covers about 84,000 clones, with 70% to 90% appearing a single time and more than 9% taken by the ten largest. The V end lost 1 base, the J end lost 4 bases, and 14 bases lay between the germline ends. The CDR3 length is 15 residues. In germline, CDR1 is SGHRS, CDR2 YFSETQ. A single count supports this clone. This TCR was sampled from an adult who received the AZD1222 COVID-19 vaccine. Sample: peripheral blood, taken 28 days after the second AZD1222 dose. The chain uses TRBV5-1 and TRBJ1-1; no reliable D call. The CDR3: CASSLRRGWSTEAFF. The DNA of the CDR3 is TGCGCCAGCAGCTTGAGGCGGGGATGGAGCACTGAAGCTTTCTTT.